The 9 T cell receptor beta chains reported below all come from one sample, sequenced in a study of shared T cell receptors in the human thymus. Clones were read by immunoSEQ multiplex PCR, and TCRdb kept only the in-frame ones, dropping some. Altogether more than 300,000 clones are present, 95% being singletons, with the ten largest covering roughly 0.02%. The specimen sequenced was thymocytes. The receptors were gathered from a human donor.

This chain joins TRBV5-1 and TRBJ2-1, with 10 bases matching TRBD1. V lost 4 bases and J lost 7; bases outside the gene matches: 11. The CDR3 length is 16 residues. The germline V gene has CDR1 SGHRS and CDR2 YFSETQ. CDR3 sequence: CASSGTGATSRNEQFF. CDR3 DNA sequence: TGCGCCAGCAGCGGGACAGGGGCGACATCTAGAAATGAGCAGTTCTTC.

This chain joins TRBV28 and TRBJ1-6; 9 bases match TRBD1. With V trimmed by 5 bases and J by 9 bases, 8 bases remained unmatched. CDR1 is MDHEN and CDR2 is SYDVKM in the germline V gene. The CDR3 has 15 residues. DNA of the CDR3: TGTGCCAGCAGTATTGCACAGGGGGCTGGTTCACCCCTCCACTTT. This sequence encodes CASSIAQGAGSPLHF.

This clone was observed once. The chain couples TRBV4-1 to TRBJ2-2; TRBD2 matches 12 bases. With V trimmed by 4 bases and J by 6 bases, 6 bases remained unmatched. CDR1 and CDR2 from the germline V gene are MGHRA and YSYEKL. The CDR3 sequence is 16 residues long. CDR3 in amino acids: CASSRASGRAAGELFF. The DNA for the CDR3 is TGCGCCAGCAGCCGTGCTAGCGGGAGGGCCGCCGGGGAGCTGTTTTTT.

This clone appeared once. This sequence joins TRBV28 and TRBJ2-1; D is unresolved. V was clipped by 5 bases and J by 6 bases, with 8 bases between them. The CDR3 is 12 residues long. The germline gives CDR1 MDHEN, CDR2 SYDVKM. The CDR3 spells CASSRAPNEQFF. CDR3 bases: TGTGCCAGCAGTCGGGCCCCCAATGAGCAGTTCTTC.

V is TRBV28 and J is TRBJ2-1; 8 nucleotides line up with TRBD2. Germline values: CDR1 MDHEN, CDR2 SYDVKM. This CDR3 is built from 15 residues. V shed 6 bases and J 5 bases; nucleotides not matched to a gene: 9. The CDR3 protein is CASSPQTSAHNEQFF. The CDR3 nucleotides read TGTGCCAGCAGCCCACAGACTAGCGCCCACAATGAGCAGTTCTTC.

V is TRBV7-9 and J is TRBJ1-5; 10 nucleotides match TRBD1. This CDR3 is 16 amino acids long. V lost 5 bases and J lost 0; bases outside the gene matches: 4. CDR1 SEHNR and CDR2 FQNEAQ come from the germline V gene (reference sequence). The CDR3 DNA reads as TGTGCCAGCAGCGACGGGACAGGGGATAGCAATCAGCCCCAGCATTTT. This encodes CASSDGTGDSNQPQHF. Complete variable domain (other parts from reference TRBV7-9 and TRBJ1-5): DTGVSQNPRHKITKRGQNVTFRCDPISEHNRLYWYRQTLGQGPEFLTYFQNEAQLEKSRLLSDRFSAERPKGSFSTLEIQRTEQGDSAMYLCASSDGTGDSNQPQHFGDGTRLSIL.

This rearrangement joins TRBV7-9 to TRBJ2-7, with 7 nucleotides matching TRBD1. The CDR3 has 14 amino acids. V shed 2 bases, J shed 2 bases, and the junction held 3 bases outside the gene matches. Germline CDR1 SEHNR, CDR2 FQNEAQ (reference sequence). The CDR3 DNA reads as TGTGCCAGCAGCTTACTGGACAGGACCTACGAGCAGTACTTC. This gives the protein CASSLLDRTYEQYF.

This clone appeared once. The genes are TRBV11-2 and TRBJ2-3; 7 bases align to TRBD2. J gave up 2 bases and V 1 base, and 9 bases lay outside the gene matches. The CDR3 is 17 residues long. Germline assignment: CDR1 SGHAT and CDR2 FQNNGV. CDR3 DNA sequence: TGTGCCAGCAGCTTAGGCGGGCTAGCGGAATCCACAGATACGCAGTATTTT. Its translation: CASSLGGLAESTDTQYF.

V gene TRBV5-1 combines with J gene TRBJ2-3; maybe TRBD2 (5 bases). The CDR3 has 15 residues. Looked up from germline, CDR1 is SGHRS and CDR2 is YFSETQ. Trimming shortened V by 0 bases and J by 4 bases, and 12 bases separated the two germline ends. CDR3 nucleotides: TGCGCCAGCAGCTTGGTCGGACCGAGGGCAGATACGCAGTATTTT. The encoded protein is CASSLVGPRADTQYF.